A single sample gave rise to the 10 T cell receptor beta chains below, sequenced in a study of blood T cell repertoires in COVID-19. Measured with immunoSEQ multiplex PCR; TCRdb has only the in-frame clones, and not every one. The sample holds about 67,000 clones, about 86% seen once. The sequenced material came from peripheral blood. The receptors were sampled from a man between 45 and 60 years old with active COVID-19.

The chain combines TRBV2 with TRBJ2-1; D is uncertain. Trimming left V 8 bases short and J 2 bases short, with 4 bases between. The CDR3 has 11 residues. The germline CDR1 and CDR2 sequences are SNHLY and FYNNEI. The CDR3: CASAPYNEQFF. The CDR3 DNA follows: TGTGCCAGCGCGCCCTACAATGAGCAGTTCTTC.

The gene calls are TRBV5-1 and TRBJ1-1; 8 bases line up with TRBD1. With 3 bases clipped from V and 2 bases from J, the junction kept 3 bases outside the gene matches. The CDR3 loop spans 14 amino acids. CDR1 is SGHRS, CDR2 YFSETQ, per germline. The CDR3 is CASSYQGANTEAFF. CDR3 DNA sequence: TGCGCCAGCAGCTATCAGGGGGCCAACACTGAAGCTTTCTTT.

The chain uses TRBV5-1 and TRBJ2-1, with 11 bases lining up with TRBD2. The CDR3 extends over 16 amino acids. The V gene's germline CDR1 is SGHRS and CDR2 YFSETQ. With V trimmed by 4 bases and J by 2 bases, 5 bases remained unmatched. The CDR3 coding sequence is TGCGCCAGCAGCCTAACTAGCGGGAGACCCTACAATGAGCAGTTCTTC. Residues: CASSLTSGRPYNEQFF. Full variable domain (missing parts from reference TRBV5-1 and TRBJ2-1): KAGVTQTPRYLIKTRGQQVTLSCSPISGHRSVSWYQQTPGQGLQFLFEYFSETQRNKGNFPGRFSGRQFSNSRSEMNVSTLELGDSALYLCASSLTSGRPYNEQFFGPGTRLTVL.

This clone was seen just once. The chain joins TRBV28 to TRBJ2-7, with 7 nucleotides matching TRBD1. Germline CDR1 is MDHEN and CDR2 is SYDVKM. CDR3 size: 13 residues. J gave up 5 bases and V 5 bases, and 6 bases lay outside the gene matches. In nucleotides, the CDR3 is TGTGCCAGCAGTCGTCAAGACAGGGACGAGCAGTACTTC. This gives the protein CASSRQDRDEQYF.

The rearrangement uses TRBV4-2 and TRBJ2-1; TRBD2 matches at 9 bases. The CDR3 has 14 amino acids. Germline values: CDR1 LGHNA, CDR2 YNFKEQ. Losses at the gene ends were 6 bases for V and 5 bases for J; bases not matched to a gene: 5. DNA of the CDR3: TGTGCCAGCAGTTACGCGGGGGGGAACAATGAGCAGTTCTTC. It specifies CASSYAGGNNEQFF.

The CDR3 reads CAWKESSYEQYF. CDR3 DNA: TGTGCCTGGAAAGAGAGCTCCTACGAGCAGTACTTC. The chain combines TRBV30 with TRBJ2-7; no clear D gene. The CDR3 is 12 amino acids. V lost 4 bases to trimming and J lost 0 bases, with 7 bases between them. The germline V gene has CDR1 GTSNPN and CDR2 SVGIG (reference sequence).

The V gene is TRBV3-1 (or the pseudogene TRBV3-2), the J gene TRBJ1-5; D might be TRBD1 (6 bases). This CDR3 spans 13 amino acids. V was cut by 6 bases and J by 7 bases, with 13 bases left in between. CDR1 and CDR2 from the germline V gene are LGHDT and YNNKEL (reference sequence). As DNA, the CDR3 is TGTGCCAGCAGTCATTCTGGGGGCCAGCCCCAGCATTTT. Residues: CASSHSGGQPQHF.

This chain uses TRBV2 with TRBJ2-7; the match to TRBD1 covers 10 bases. CDR1 is SNHLY, CDR2 FYNNEI, per germline. The CDR3 consists of 15 residues. Trimming cost V 3 bases and J 5 bases; bases outside gene matches: 7. This CDR3 is CASSERGTGVHEQYF. The CDR3 nucleotides read TGTGCCAGCAGTGAGCGAGGGACAGGGGTCCACGAGCAGTACTTC.

This clone was seen a handful of times. The chain carries TRBV6-1 and TRBJ1-2; D may be TRBD1 (6 bases). Trimming removed 3 bases at V and 4 bases at J, with 15 bases between. This CDR3 comprises 15 residues. CDR1 is MNHNS and CDR2 is SASEGT in the germline V gene. The CDR3 DNA sequence: TGTGCCAGCAGTGAGGGGACGACAGGAGTCTATGGCTACACCTTC. Translation gives CASSEGTTGVYGYTF.

The CDR3 here is CASRRQGAGEKLFF. For the CDR3, the DNA is TGTGCCAGCCGACGACAGGGGGCAGGAGAAAAACTGTTTTTT. The V gene is TRBV19, the J gene TRBJ1-4; 10 bases map to TRBD1. The trim removed 9 bases at V and 8 bases at J, leaving 9 bases unmatched. There are 14 residues in the CDR3. The germline V gene has CDR1 LNHDA and CDR2 SQIVND (reference sequence). Full variable domain (missing parts from reference TRBV19 and TRBJ1-4): DGGITQSPKYLFRKEGQNVTLSCEQNLNHDAMYWYRQDPGQGLRLIYYSQIVNDFQKGDIAEGYSVSREKKESFPLTVTSAQKNPTAFYLCASRRQGAGEKLFFGSGTQLSVL.